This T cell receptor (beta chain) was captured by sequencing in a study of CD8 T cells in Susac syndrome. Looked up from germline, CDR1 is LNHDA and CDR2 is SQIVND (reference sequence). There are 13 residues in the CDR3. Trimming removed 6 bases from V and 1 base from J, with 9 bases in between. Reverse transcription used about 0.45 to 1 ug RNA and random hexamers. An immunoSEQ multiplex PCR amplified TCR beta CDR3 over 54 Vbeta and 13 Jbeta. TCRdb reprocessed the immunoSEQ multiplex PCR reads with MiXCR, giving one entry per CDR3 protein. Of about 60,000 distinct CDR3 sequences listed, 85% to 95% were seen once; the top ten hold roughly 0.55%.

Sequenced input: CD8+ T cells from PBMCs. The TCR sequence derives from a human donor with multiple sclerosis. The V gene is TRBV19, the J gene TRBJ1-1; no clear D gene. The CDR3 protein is CASSTAQNTEAFF. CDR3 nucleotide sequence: TGTGCCAGTAGCACAGCCCAGAACACTGAAGCTTTCTTT. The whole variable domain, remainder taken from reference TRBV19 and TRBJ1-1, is DGGITQSPKYLFRKEGQNVTLSCEQNLNHDAMYWYRQDPGQGLRLIYYSQIVNDFQKGDIAEGYSVSREKKESFPLTVTSAQKNPTAFYLCASSTAQNTEAFFGQGTRLTVV.